These T cell receptor beta chains were read from a single sample in a study of a mutant IDH1 vaccine in newly diagnosed glioma. This table comes from immunoSEQ multiplex PCR, and its TCRdb copy is limited to in-frame clones, with some not included. The sample contains some 29,000 clones, more than 65% of which appear only once. The antigens for these receptors are not known. This specimen consisted of PBMCs, obtained from a glioma patient whose treatment included an IDH1 peptide vaccine. The source is a man in his fifties or sixties with glioma. CDR3s include the opening cysteine and the closing phenylalanine or tryptophan. Each record gives: J gene, D gene, V gene, CDR3 protein. The D gene is left open where the match is weak.

J: TRBJ2-2
D: NA
V: TRBV7-6
CDR3: CASSLTPTGELFF

J: TRBJ1-2
D: NA
V: TRBV4-1
CDR3: CASSQALLGDGYTF

J: TRBJ2-1
D: NA
V: TRBV30
CDR3: CAWSPSEEKQFF

J: TRBJ2-3
D: NA
V: TRBV4-3
CDR3: CASSQGNAGTDTQYF

J: TRBJ2-3
D: TRBD2
V: TRBV6-5
CDR3: CASSVAGGFTDTQYF

J: TRBJ2-7
D: NA
V: TRBV4-3
CDR3: CASSQGVQVYEQYF

J: TRBJ2-4
D: TRBD2
V: TRBV28
CDR3: CASSWLAGGPKNIQYF

J: TRBJ2-7
D: NA
V: TRBV9
CDR3: CASSLSQGGYEQYF

J: TRBJ2-1
D: NA
V: TRBV6-4
CDR3: CASSDQRGNEQFF

J: TRBJ2-5
D: NA
V: TRBV7-9
CDR3: CASRGLSETQYF

J: TRBJ1-2
D: NA
V: TRBV13
CDR3: CASSLVRGYHYGYTF

J: TRBJ2-2
D: NA
V: TRBV11-2
CDR3: CASSSIRPRGTGELFF

J: TRBJ2-2
D: TRBD2
V: TRBV4-3
CDR3: CASSQVRGGTGELFF

J: TRBJ2-2
D: NA
V: TRBV7-9
CDR3: CASSLGDNAGELFF

J: TRBJ2-5
D: TRBD2
V: TRBV5-4
CDR3: CASSLAGGNQETQYF

J: TRBJ1-2
D: TRBD1
V: TRBV5-1
CDR3: CASSLGRGGTVFNFNYGYTF

J: TRBJ1-5
D: NA
V: TRBV19
CDR3: CASRQQGPQPQHF

J: TRBJ1-1
D: TRBD1
V: TRBV9
CDR3: CASSKTGMNTEAFF

J: TRBJ2-7
D: NA
V: TRBV15
CDR3: CATSRDRAAYAQYF

J: TRBJ1-1
D: NA
V: TRBV2
CDR3: CASSEGGLMNTEAFF

J: TRBJ1-1
D: NA
V: TRBV5-6
CDR3: CASSTSRTMNTEAFF

J: TRBJ2-7
D: NA
V: TRBV11-2
CDR3: CASSLDQVLSSSREQYF

J: TRBJ1-2
D: NA
V: TRBV19
CDR3: CASSNRRITNYGYTF